The 10 T cell receptor beta chains listed next were all sequenced from one sample in a study of T cells after yellow fever vaccination. TCRdb re-called the 5' RACE reads through MiXCR, storing one row per CDR3 protein. The sample has hundreds of thousands of distinct CDR3 sequences; 12% are singletons. Sample: CD4+ T cells sorted from PBMCs, taken 15 days after the yellow fever booster vaccination. The receptors derive from a man between 18 and 29 years old who received the YFV17D yellow fever vaccine.

In this sample, this clonotype turned up a few times. This sequence joins TRBV6-2 or TRBV6-3 and TRBJ1-1, with a weak D call TRBD1 (5 bases). Per the germline V gene, CDR1 is MNHEY and CDR2 is SVGEGT. This CDR3 contains 14 residues. Trimming took off 8 bases at V and 6 bases at J, with 19 bases between the two ends. CDR3 nucleotide sequence: TGTGCCAGCCACCTCCGGGGCGGGAGGGCTGAAGCTTTCTTT. As protein: CASHLRGGRAEAFF.

The rearrangement uses TRBV7-2 and TRBJ2-1, with D maybe TRBD1 (6 bases). The length of the CDR3 is 16 residues. V lost 5 bases to trimming and J lost 2 bases, with 16 bases between them. Germline-derived CDR1 and CDR2 are SGHTA and FQGNSA. CDR3 sequence (DNA): TGTGCCAGCAGCCCAGCCCCAGGGGAAGCCTACAATGAGCAGTTCTTC. Protein product: CASSPAPGEAYNEQFF.

This clonotype turned up a few times. The genes are TRBV10-3 and TRBJ1-1, with no clear D. Trimming pared 8 bases from V and 1 base from J, leaving 5 bases between. The CDR3 is made up of 11 amino acids. Germline CDR1 is ENHRY and CDR2 is SYGVKD. CDR3: CAIRANTEAFF. The CDR3 DNA is TGTGCCATCCGGGCGAACACTGAAGCTTTCTTT.

The V call is TRBV6-5, the J call TRBJ1-6; 7 bases map to TRBD1. Germline CDR1 is MNHEY and CDR2 is SVGAGI. This CDR3 contains 16 residues. The ends lost 2 bases at V and 7 bases at J; junction bases unmatched: 8. The CDR3 loop reads CASSYLTGLRNSPLHF. The CDR3 nucleotides are TGTGCCAGCAGTTACCTGACAGGGTTACGGAATTCACCCCTCCACTTT.

This clonotype was observed a handful of times. The chain recombines TRBV3-1 with TRBJ2-3, with a weak D call TRBD2 (6 bases). CDR3 size: 17 residues. Trimming shortened V by 0 bases and J by 4 bases, and 17 bases separated the two germline ends. The V gene's germline CDR1 is LGHDT and CDR2 YNNKEL (reference sequence). Here the CDR3 DNA reads TGTGCCAGCAGCCAAGATTGGACTACAGGAACCGCAGATACGCAGTATTTT. Protein: CASSQDWTTGTADTQYF.

This chain connects TRBV7-2 to TRBJ2-7; 10 bases map to TRBD2. This CDR3 spans 17 amino acids. With V trimmed by 0 bases and J by 4 bases, 9 bases remained unmatched. Germline lookup yields CDR1 SGHTA and CDR2 FQGNSA. The CDR3 loop is CASSLAPSAGGLYEQYF. The CDR3 DNA follows: TGTGCCAGCAGCTTAGCCCCTTCAGCGGGGGGGCTGTACGAGCAGTACTTC.

This clonotype was counted only a few times. The chain combines TRBV6-1 with TRBJ2-5; TRBD2 aligns across 9 bases. The CDR3 is 15 residues long. After removal of 4 bases from V and 1 base from J, the junction contained 4 bases not matched to a gene. The germline V gene encodes CDR1 MNHNS and CDR2 SASEGT. The CDR3 nucleotides are TGTGCCAGCAGTGGCCTAGCGGGGATCCAAGAGACCCAGTACTTC. Translating it yields CASSGLAGIQETQYF.

This clonotype was detected many times. The rearrangement joins TRBV20-1 to TRBJ2-4; D may be TRBD1 (6 bases). Germline CDR1 DFQATT, CDR2 SNEGSKA (reference sequence). The CDR3 loop spans 11 amino acids. V shed 1 base and J shed 9 bases, with 7 bases lying between them. CDR3 nucleotides: TGCAGTGCTAGAGTAGGGGGCATTCAGTACTTC. Translation gives CSARVGGIQYF.

In its sample, this clonotype was seen a few times. The chain recombines TRBV9 with TRBJ2-3; D remains unclear. Germline assignment: CDR1 SGDLS and CDR2 YYNGEE. Trimming removed 0 bases at V and 2 bases at J, with 7 bases between. The CDR3 has 14 residues. For the CDR3, the DNA is TGTGCCAGCAGCGTAGTACCAACCACAGATACGCAGTATTTT. It is translated as CASSVVPTTDTQYF.

The chain has TRBV7-2 and TRBJ1-1; no definite D call. This CDR3 spans 16 amino acids. From germline, CDR1 is SGHTA and CDR2 FQGNSA. V lost 3 bases to trimming and J lost 0 bases, with 14 bases between them. CDR3 nucleotides: TGTGCCAGCAGCTTCACGGCCAGTCCCATGAACACTGAAGCTTTCTTT. This gives the protein CASSFTASPMNTEAFF.